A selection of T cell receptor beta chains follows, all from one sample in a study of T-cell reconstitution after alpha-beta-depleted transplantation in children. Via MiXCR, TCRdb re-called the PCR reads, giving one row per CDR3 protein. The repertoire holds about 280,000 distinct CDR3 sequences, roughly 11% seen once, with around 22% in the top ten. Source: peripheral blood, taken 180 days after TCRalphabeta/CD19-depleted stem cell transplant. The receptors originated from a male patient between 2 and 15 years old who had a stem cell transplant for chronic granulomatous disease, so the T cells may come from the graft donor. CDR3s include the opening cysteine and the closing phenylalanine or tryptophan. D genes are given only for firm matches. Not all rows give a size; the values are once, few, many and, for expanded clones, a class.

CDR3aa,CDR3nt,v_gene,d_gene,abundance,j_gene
CASSYAAGGQETQYF,TGTGCCAGCAGTTACGCAGCAGGGGGGCAAGAGACCCAGTACTTC,TRBV6-2/TRBV6-3,.,.,TRBJ2-5
CASSPRGGRWEQYF,TGTGCCAGCTCCCCGAGGGGGGGCAGGTGGGAGCAGTACTTC,TRBV18,.,many,TRBJ2-7
CASSSDLTNYEQYF,TGTGCCAGCAGTTCCGATTTGACTAATTACGAGCAGTACTTC,TRBV12-3/TRBV12-4,.,many,TRBJ2-7
CASSSLRPYEQYF,TGTGCCAGCAGCTCCCTCCGCCCCTACGAGCAGTACTTC,TRBV5-5,.,many,TRBJ2-7
CASSLIKGGQGWETQYF,TGTGCCAGCAGCCTTATCAAGGGAGGACAGGGGTGGGAGACCCAGTACTTC,TRBV7-6,TRBD1,many,TRBJ2-5
CASSRVTSGRAAISGELFF,TGCGCCAGCAGCCGAGTTACTAGCGGGAGGGCCGCTATATCCGGGGAGCTGTTTTTT,TRBV4-3,TRBD2,many,TRBJ2-2
CASSAFVFDRDNEQFF,TGTGCCAGCAGTGCCTTCGTTTTTGATCGAGACAATGAGCAGTTCTTC,TRBV6-1,.,.,TRBJ2-1
CSARDWTYEQYF,TGCAGTGCTAGAGACTGGACCTACGAGCAGTACTTC,TRBV20-1,.,.,TRBJ2-7
CASSLRAGGNNEQFF,TGCGCCAGCAGCTTGCGGGCAGGGGGCAACAATGAGCAGTTCTTC,TRBV5-1,TRBD1,many,TRBJ2-1
CASSQAGQIGETQYF,TGTGCCAGCAGCCAAGCGGGACAGATCGGCGAGACCCAGTACTTC,TRBV14,TRBD1,.,TRBJ2-5
CASSPGQGELHTQYF,TGTGCCAGCAGCCCGGGACAGGGAGAATTACATACGCAGTATTTT,TRBV5-4,TRBD1,.,TRBJ2-3
CASSLDYQPQHF,TGTGCCAGCAGTTTGGACTATCAGCCCCAGCATTTT,TRBV12-3/TRBV12-4,.,many,TRBJ1-5
CSASRLAAQETQYF,TGCAGTGCTAGCCGTCTAGCGGCCCAAGAGACCCAGTACTTC,TRBV20-1,TRBD2,many,TRBJ2-5
CASSQAGRETQYF,TGTGCCAGCAGCCAAGCGGGGCGGGAGACCCAGTACTTC,TRBV5-4,TRBD2,many,TRBJ2-5
CASSSDLFGETQYF,TGTGCCAGCAGCTCCGACCTATTCGGGGAGACCCAGTACTTC,TRBV5-6,.,.,TRBJ2-5
CASSSRGASNQPQHF,TGTGCCAGTAGTAGTCGGGGGGCAAGCAATCAGCCCCAGCATTTT,TRBV19,.,many,TRBJ1-5
CSAPTMGSYNSPLHF,TGCAGTGCTCCCACTATGGGGTCCTATAATTCACCCCTCCACTTT,TRBV20-1,.,many,TRBJ1-6
CSAQSGQVIDTQYF,TGCAGTGCCCAGAGTGGCCAGGTGATAGATACGCAGTATTTT,TRBV20-1,.,many,TRBJ2-3
CASSLAAGHGTDTQYF,TGTGCCAGCAGCTTAGCCGCTGGTCATGGCACAGATACGCAGTATTTT,TRBV7-8,.,many,TRBJ2-3
CASSIQLNQPQHF,TGTGCCAGTAGTATCCAACTGAATCAGCCCCAGCATTTT,TRBV19,.,few,TRBJ1-5
CASSLGTSGILGQETQYF,TGTGCCAGCAGCTTAGGGACTAGCGGGATCCTTGGTCAAGAGACCCAGTACTTC,TRBV11-2,TRBD2,.,TRBJ2-5
CASSLSGAGGEQYF,TGTGCCAGCAGCTTATCGGGGGCTGGTGGCGAGCAGTACTTC,TRBV11-3,.,many,TRBJ2-7
CASSLVREKYNEQFF,TGCGCCAGCAGCTTGGTTCGGGAGAAGTACAATGAGCAGTTCTTC,TRBV5-1,.,many,TRBJ2-1
CASSLKGQDYNEQFF,TGTGCCAGCAGCTTAAAGGGACAGGACTACAATGAGCAGTTCTTC,TRBV7-3,TRBD1,many,TRBJ2-1
CSAIVWESGELFF,TGCAGTGCTATAGTTTGGGAAAGCGGGGAGCTGTTTTTT,TRBV20-1,.,many,TRBJ2-2
CAISRTSVHEQFF,TGTGCCATCAGCAGGACTAGCGTCCATGAGCAGTTCTTC,TRBV10-3,TRBD2,many,TRBJ2-1
CASSQRHRGLGGYTF,TGTGCCAGCAGTCAACGACACAGGGGGCTCGGAGGCTACACCTTC,TRBV28,TRBD1,many,TRBJ1-2
CASNGGGYTTGELFF,TGTGCCAGCAATGGAGGGGGCTACACCACCGGGGAGCTGTTTTTT,TRBV28,.,many,TRBJ2-2
CATSDRGVETQYF,TGTGCCACCAGTGATCGGGGGGTTGAGACCCAGTACTTC,TRBV24-1,TRBD2,many,TRBJ2-5
CASSFSGKLEQYF,TGTGCCAGCAGTTTTTCGGGGAAGCTCGAGCAGTACTTC,TRBV27,.,many,TRBJ2-7
CASTDQTGRREQFF,TGTGCCAGCACCGATCAGACAGGCCGAAGGGAGCAGTTCTTC,TRBV5-4,.,.,TRBJ2-1
CASSATTNEQFF,TGCGCCAGCAGTGCTACTACCAATGAGCAGTTCTTC,TRBV10-2,.,many,TRBJ2-1
CASSLQHGEQYF,TGTGCCAGCAGCCTCCAACACGGCGAGCAGTACTTC,TRBV7-2,.,few,TRBJ2-7
CASKVSNEWYNEQFF,TGCGCCAGCAAAGTTTCGAATGAGTGGTACAATGAGCAGTTCTTC,TRBV5-1,.,many,TRBJ2-1
CASSLQVGGQNIQYF,TGTGCCAGCAGCTTACAAGTGGGGGGTCAAAACATTCAGTACTTC,TRBV7-2,.,many,TRBJ2-4